This TCR beta chain emerged from a study of post-analysis software for immune sequencing data (dated by TCRdb to about 2015). Looking at the study overall: Recorded disease courses included relapsing-remitting, secondary progressive and progressive-relapsing multiple sclerosis, with some patients lacking subtype annotation. A subset of samples was prepared in parallel using single-end sample barcoding, then pooled and co-amplified after Illumina adapter ligation. The patient repertoires were set against 10 or so previously published healthy control repertoires from donors whose ages ranged from 6 to 25 years.

The method was PCR. TCRdb lists the instrument as Illumina HiSeq 2500. To reduce PCR and sequencing biases, unique molecular identifiers were incorporated into the TCR beta cDNA libraries. Per 1 to 10 million input T cells, roughly 500,000 cDNA molecules were obtained, such that each molecule approximated one T cell. The patient libraries were prepared and sequenced using the same protocol as the earlier healthy control dataset. Samples belonging to the same batch were prepared together, multiplexed and sequenced on a shared HiSeq lane. As for the authors' bioinformatics: Raw barcoded reads were processed with MIGEC, and single-read molecular identifier groups were discarded before consensus assembly and CDR3 extraction. Clonotype tables were post-analysed with VDJtools, and diversity was normalized by down-sampling all datasets to the smallest sample size. Repertoire overlap clustering matched CDR3 amino acid but not nucleotide sequences to correct batch-related cross-sample contamination. TCRdb reanalyzed the raw reads on its own, using fastp at Q25 for trimming and MiXCR for clone calling, and kept in-frame beta chains. When rows share a CDR3 protein, they turn into one entry using the most common DNA and genes. TCRdb, not the authors, supplied the V and J calls. This sample comprises fewer than 600,000 distinct CDR3 sequences, roughly 46% of them detected only once. Of the sample, over 10% is held by the ten largest clones.

Including the terminal cysteine and phenylalanine, the CDR3 comprises 16 residues. Only CDR3 DNA remains: 48 bases, in frame from the first base. Cut back by 5 bases and 4 bases, the V and J ends lie 21 bases apart. The germline V gene gives CDR1 as MNHEY and CDR2 as SVGAGI. A note on this clonotype: No antigen is known for it. Base qualities are not provided; no much larger clone lies one nucleotide away.

Study-wide findings and limitations: Roughly 5 TRBV segments, including TRBV5-6, TRBV5-1 and TRBV20-1, were significantly more frequent in patients than controls. Significantly lower normalized Chao1 diversity was found in multiple sclerosis patients than in controls, suggesting substantial peripheral T-cell clonal expansion. Strong co-clustering of samples prepared in the same batch was shown by direct clustering with F measure, prompting a batch-effect correction. The multiple sclerosis patient group was slightly younger than the control group.

To demonstrate the VDJtools post-analysis software, TCR beta repertoires were profiled from the peripheral blood of about a dozen young patients with multiple sclerosis. The patients with multiple sclerosis were children and adolescents between about 6 and 15 years of age. The sequence came from a girl under 18 with multiple sclerosis. The rearranged segments are TRBV6-5 and TRBJ2-7, with the D gene tentatively TRBD1 or TRBD2, based on 5 matching bases in each. The sample taken for sequencing was blood. The CDR3 has the sequence CASSPSGTPRGYEQYF. The sequence in DNA is TGTGCCAGCAGTCCCTCCGGGACGCCGAGAGGGTACGAGCAGTACTTC.